This T cell receptor beta chain was found in a study of Graves' ophthalmopathy and Graves' hyperthyroidism. Study information: Over 18 months of follow-up, stable hyperthyroidism required that no ophthalmopathy appear. Study-wide results and limits: The model predicted progression of ophthalmopathy with a sensitivity of roughly 70%, and its specificity was about 76%.

Germline loops: CDR1 SGHAT, CDR2 FQNNGV. Deletions cut 3 bases from V and 0 bases from J, with 9 bases between. This CDR3 contains 16 residues. This clonotype has at least ten counts. Its cognate antigen is unknown. Amplification of TCR beta CDR3 regions used RNA transcripts. First-round RT-PCR used HTBI primers; second-round multiplex PCR followed. One entry per CDR3 protein results from TCRdb running MiXCR on the multiplex PCR reads. In the table there are over a million distinct CDR3 sequences, less than 45% of which are singletons. Sequenced sample: peripheral blood or thyroid tissue (not recorded which). The chain has TRBV11-2 and TRBJ2-6, with TRBD2 as a possible D gene (5 bases). The sequence came from an adult man with Graves' hyperthyroidism. DNA for the CDR3: TGTGCCAGCAGCTTCACGGGGTACTCTGGGGCCAACGTCCTGACTTTC. It codes for CASSFTGYSGANVLTF.